Sequencing of this T cell receptor (beta chain) was carried out in a study of control samples from healthy donors and cancer patients. Profiled with immunoSEQ multiplex PCR; TCRdb holds only in-frame clones, not every one. The repertoire holds 100,000 to 150,000 clones, with around 94% as singletons. Germline values: CDR1 LNHNV, CDR2 YYDKDF (reference sequence). Between the trimmed V and J ends, which lost 0 bases and 0 bases, there was a span of 12 bases. CDR3 length: 16 amino acids. V is TRBV15 and J is TRBJ2-7, with TRBD2 as a possible D gene (7 bases). The TCR was taken from a man aged 80 or over with head and neck cancer. The material sequenced was PBMCs. The CDR3 protein is CATSRDTGGGSYEQYF. The CDR3, as DNA: TGTGCCACCAGCAGAGATACGGGGGGCGGCTCCTACGAGCAGTACTTC. Full variable domain (missing parts from reference TRBV15 and TRBJ2-7): DAMVIQNPRYQVTQFGKPVTLSCSQTLNHNVMYWYQQKSSQAPKLLFHYYDKDFNNEADTPDNFQSRRPNTSFCFLDIRSPGLGDTAMYLCATSRDTGGGSYEQYFGPGTRLTVT.